These 21 T cell receptor beta chains were sequenced from one sample in a study of early T cells in non-severe SARS-CoV-2 infection. TCRdb used MiXCR to reprocess the 5' RACE reads, holding one entry per CDR3 protein. The table lists some 30,000 distinct CDR3 sequences, around 5.4% of them singletons. Material: whole blood. The source of these receptors is an adult who was a healthcare worker with PCR-confirmed SARS-CoV-2 infection or an uninfected control (not recorded which).

This clonotype was seen many times. The rearrangement links TRBV5-4 to TRBJ2-7; 7 bases are a match to TRBD1. V was clipped by 4 bases and J by 2 bases; unmatched bases: 3. This CDR3 contains 13 residues. Germline loops: CDR1 SGHNT, CDR2 YYREEE (reference sequence). The CDR3 coding sequence is TGTGCCAGCAGCCTCCAGGGGGCCTACGAGCAGTACTTC. Encoded protein: CASSLQGAYEQYF.

This clonotype was counted a few times. This rearrangement joins TRBV4-1 to TRBJ1-4; a weak D match, TRBD1 (6 bases). CDR1 and CDR2 from the germline V gene are MGHRA and YSYEKL. Between the trimmed V and J ends, which lost 0 bases and 3 bases, there was a span of 11 bases. The CDR3 sequence is 16 residues long. This CDR3 reads CASSQEGAGANEKLFF. For the CDR3, the DNA is TGCGCCAGCAGCCAAGAAGGGGCAGGGGCTAATGAAAAACTGTTTTTT.

The sample holds many counts of this clonotype. The V gene is TRBV27, the J gene TRBJ2-5; 7 positions agree with TRBD1. CDR1 and CDR2 (germline): MNHEY, SMNVEV (reference sequence). CDR3 length equals 16 residues. After removal of 4 bases from V and 2 bases from J, the junction contained 10 bases not matched to a gene. The CDR3 sequence is CASSSPLRDRQETQYF. The CDR3 nucleotides are TGTGCCAGCAGTTCTCCCCTCCGGGACAGACAAGAGACCCAGTACTTC.

The chain is built from TRBV5-6 and TRBJ1-1; D uncertain. The CDR3 extends over 15 amino acids. The germline V and J ends were trimmed by 4 bases and 0 bases, with 13 bases remaining between them. Germline CDR1 SGHDT, CDR2 YYEEEE. The DNA of the CDR3 is TGTGCCAGCAGCATAGGACCCCTCATGAACACTGAAGCTTTCTTT. Its protein product is CASSIGPLMNTEAFF.

This clonotype was counted ten times or more. The chain is built from TRBV28 and TRBJ2-7, with D unresolved. Per the germline V gene, CDR1 is MDHEN and CDR2 is SYDVKM. This CDR3 comprises 14 residues. Trimming pared 4 bases from V and 2 bases from J, leaving 12 bases between. The DNA for the CDR3 is TGTGCCAGCAGTTCCCTGGACCGGGCCTACGAGCAGTACTTC. Its protein is CASSSLDRAYEQYF.

There are a few counts of this clonotype. The V gene is TRBV11-2, the J gene TRBJ2-2; D uncertain. Per the germline V gene, CDR1 is SGHAT and CDR2 is FQNNGV. V lost 2 bases, J lost 3 bases, and 13 bases lay in between. The CDR3 is 16 residues long. CDR3 protein: CASSLNRLVDTGELFF. The CDR3 DNA reads TGTGCCAGCAGCTTAAATCGGCTAGTCGACACCGGGGAGCTGTTTTTT.

This clonotype came up a few times. This chain links TRBV6-4 with TRBJ1-2; a possible D gene is TRBD1 (6 bases). Germline values: CDR1 MRHNA, CDR2 SNTAGT. The length of the CDR3 is 14 residues. Trimming took off 3 bases at V and 6 bases at J, with 14 bases between the two ends. The CDR3 spells CASSDGGGGHGYTF. Here the CDR3 DNA reads TGTGCCAGCAGTGATGGCGGCGGGGGCCATGGCTACACCTTC.

This clonotype has a count of ten or more. The chain combines TRBV5-4 with TRBJ1-2; 7 bases line up with TRBD1. The length of the CDR3 is 14 residues. Trimming cost V 0 bases and J 6 bases; bases outside gene matches: 5. CDR1 and CDR2 from the germline V gene are SGHNT and YYREEE (reference sequence). The CDR3 DNA follows: TGTGCCAGCAGCTTGGACAGGGGCGGGGATGGCTACACCTTC. Residues: CASSLDRGGDGYTF.

This clonotype was observed at least ten times. The chain couples TRBV20-1 to TRBJ1-5, with 7 bases identical to TRBD1. From germline, CDR1 is DFQATT and CDR2 SNEGSKA (reference sequence). The CDR3 consists of 14 residues. V lost 3 bases and J lost 4; bases outside the gene matches: 6. The chain's CDR3 is CSASRGPPNQPQHF. In DNA, the CDR3 is TGCAGTGCTAGTAGGGGGCCTCCTAATCAGCCCCAGCATTTT.

The chain links TRBV3-1 to TRBJ2-1; D is perhaps TRBD1 (6 bases). Germline CDR1 reads LGHDT; CDR2 reads YNNKEL (reference sequence). Trimming left V 4 bases short and J 0 bases short, with 13 bases between. The CDR3 contains 16 residues. In DNA form, the CDR3 reads TGTGCCAGCAGCCCCTGGGACACCCCCTCCTACAATGAGCAGTTCTTC. This translates into CASSPWDTPSYNEQFF.

This clonotype was observed many times. This chain joins TRBV28 and TRBJ2-7; 7 nucleotides match TRBD2. The CDR3 is made up of 16 amino acids. From germline, CDR1 is MDHEN and CDR2 SYDVKM. J lost 3 bases, V lost 4 bases, and 12 bases had no gene match. The CDR3: CASSSVVGGSFYEQYF. The CDR3 DNA follows: TGTGCCAGCAGTTCTGTAGTAGGCGGGAGTTTCTACGAGCAGTACTTC. Full variable domain (remainder filled in from reference TRBV28 and TRBJ2-7): DVKVTQSSRYLVKRTGEKVFLECVQDMDHENMFWYRQDPGLGLRLIYFSYDVKMKEKGDIPEGYSVSREKKERFSLILESASTNQTSMYLCASSSVVGGSFYEQYFGPGTRLTVT.

This clonotype appeared many times. The chain carries TRBV12-3 or TRBV12-4 and TRBJ1-6; TRBD1 is a possible D gene (5 bases). Trimming pared 5 bases from V and 11 bases from J, leaving 13 bases between. The CDR3 is 13 residues long. The chain's CDR3 is CASSATRVPPLHF. The CDR3 coding sequence is TGTGCCAGCAGTGCGACCAGGGTTCCACCCCTCCACTTT.

The chain is built from TRBV9 and TRBJ1-1; D not resolved. This CDR3 contains 14 residues. Germline CDR1 reads SGDLS; CDR2 reads YYNGEE. Trimming took off 0 bases at V and 4 bases at J, with 10 bases between the two ends. The DNA of the CDR3 is TGTGCCAGCAGCGTAGAGGGATACGGCACTGAAGCTTTCTTT. This translates into CASSVEGYGTEAFF.

This clonotype was counted at least ten times. The chain has TRBV5-5 and TRBJ1-1; D gene ambiguous. Germline-derived CDR1 and CDR2 are SGHKS and YYEKEE (reference sequence). The CDR3 has 15 residues. V gave up 4 bases and J gave up 4 bases, with 17 bases separating them. The CDR3 nucleotides read TGTGCCAGCAGCCCGCTCCAAGGGTTAGGCACTGAAGCTTTCTTT. This translates into CASSPLQGLGTEAFF.

This clonotype came up many times. This chain uses TRBV25-1 with TRBJ2-2, with D possibly matching TRBD2 (5 bases). Germline CDR1 and CDR2: MGHDK and SYGVNS. CDR3 size: 14 residues. V gave up 1 base and J gave up 5 bases, with 8 bases separating them. The CDR3 loop is CASSESSGTGELFF. As DNA, the CDR3 is TGTGCCAGCAGTGAATCCAGCGGAACCGGGGAGCTGTTTTTT.

Worth noting for this clonotype: At one end, the junction sequence differs from germline, possibly due to a read error. This chain joins TRBV7-3 and TRBJ2-1, with 7 bases that match TRBD1. Germline V CDR1 and CDR2: SGHTA, FQGTGA. This CDR3 comprises 13 residues. Here the CDR3 reads CVSSLIRGNEQFF. The CDR3 coding sequence is TGTGTCAGCAGCCTCATCAGGGGGAATGAGCAGTTCTTC. Together with reference TRBV7-3 and TRBJ2-1, the CDR3 gives the full variable domain: GAGVSQTPSNKVTEKGKYVELRCDPISGHTALYWYRQSLGQGPEFLIYFQGTGAADDSGLPNDRFFAVRPEGSVSTLKIQRTERGDSAVYLCVSSLIRGNEQFFGPGTRLTVL.

This clonotype appeared a few times. V usage is TRBV5-1 and J usage is TRBJ2-7; 11 bases line up with TRBD2. The CDR3 is 17 residues long. Germline loops: CDR1 SGHRS, CDR2 YFSETQ. The V gene end was trimmed by 0 bases and the J gene end by 4 bases; junction bases not matched to a gene: 9. CDR3 sequence: CASSLVLAGGSPYEQYF. CDR3 DNA: TGCGCCAGCAGCTTGGTGCTAGCGGGAGGATCGCCTTACGAGCAGTACTTC.

Ten or more counts support this clonotype. The gene calls are TRBV7-2 and TRBJ1-5; unclear D gene. The V gene's germline CDR1 is SGHTA and CDR2 FQGNSA. CDR3 length: 13 residues. Trimming took 4 bases from V and 3 from J, leaving 7 bases between them. CDR3 in DNA: TGTGCCAGCAGCTCGGATCTCAATCAGCCCCAGCATTTT. This encodes CASSSDLNQPQHF.

This clonotype showed up many times. The chain joins TRBV6-1 to TRBJ2-2; the match to TRBD2 covers 7 bases. CDR1 is MNHNS, CDR2 SASEGT, per germline. This CDR3 spans 14 amino acids. V was clipped by 8 bases and J by 5 bases; unmatched bases: 8. CDR3 region: CASRREDRTGELFF. CDR3 in DNA: TGTGCCAGCCGACGGGAGGATCGGACCGGGGAGCTGTTTTTT.

This clonotype has ten or more counts. The chain links TRBV27 to TRBJ1-6; 7 bases align to TRBD1. V dropped 5 bases and J dropped 6; count of bases not matched to a gene: 10. The CDR3 totals 16 residues. The germline CDR1 and CDR2 sequences are MNHEY and SMNVEV (reference sequence). For the CDR3, the DNA is TGTGCCAGCAGTGCGTCAGGGGGAATCGGTAATTCACCCCTCCACTTT. This encodes CASSASGGIGNSPLHF.

This clonotype was seen more than once but under ten times. The chain employs TRBV7-2 and TRBJ2-3; perhaps TRBD2 as D (6 bases). The germline V gene encodes CDR1 SGHTA and CDR2 FQGNSA. The ends were cut back, 3 bases at V and 6 bases at J, with 19 bases in the middle. The CDR3 covers 16 residues. The CDR3 spells CASSLDVAGSLDTQYF. In nucleotides, the CDR3 is TGTGCCAGCAGCTTGGACGTGGCGGGGTCCTTGGATACGCAGTATTTT.